The 24 T cell receptor beta chains below were found in one sample sequenced in a study of T cells in Graves' hyperthyroidism and ophthalmopathy (dated by TCRdb to between 2017 and 2020). Library prep was done by multiplex PCR. For sequencing, an Illumina HiSeq 2000 was employed. The TCR beta CDR3 regions were amplified from the RNA transcripts. The first round of RT-PCR for the TCR CDR3 was performed with the HTBI primer set and the Qiagen OneStep RT-PCR kit. TCRdb took the public reads, trimmed them with fastp at Q25, ran MiXCR for clone calling and kept in-frame beta chains. Duplicate CDR3 protein sequences are folded into a single record with the most common DNA and genes. This sample gives about 570,000 distinct CDR3 sequences in total; around 45% of them show up just once. In total, the top ten clones hold 15% to 20% of the sample. Sequenced sample: peripheral blood or thyroid tissue (not recorded which). These receptors came from an adult woman with Graves' disease, either hyperthyroidism or ophthalmopathy (not recorded which).

This chain uses TRBV7-8 with TRBJ2-7; tentative D call: TRBD2 (6 bases). V shed 0 bases and J shed 2 bases, with 20 bases lying between them. The CDR3 length is 18 residues. Germline V lookup: CDR1 SGHVS, CDR2 FQNEAQ. The CDR3 bases are TGTGCCAGCAGCTTAGCGCGGGAAGCTGTCTATCTCCCCTACGAGCAGTACTTC. It codes for CASSLAREAVYLPYEQYF.

Many counts were recorded for this clonotype. This chain joins TRBV29-1 and TRBJ1-2; maybe TRBD1 (6 bases). The V end was cut by 4 bases, the J end by 8 bases, with 14 bases between. Per the germline V gene, CDR1 is SQVTM and CDR2 is ANQGSEA. This CDR3 contains 12 residues. The CDR3 bases are TGCAGCGTTGGGCGACAGGAAGGGGGCTACACCTTC. This translates into CSVGRQEGGYTF.

This clonotype was observed many times. The DNA of the CDR3 is TGTGCCAGCAGTTACAAGGAGTCAACTAATGAAAAACTGTTTTTT. As protein: CASSYKESTNEKLFF. The chain uses TRBV6-6 and TRBJ1-4; D uncertain. This CDR3 comprises 15 residues. Trimming left V 2 bases short and J 0 bases short, with 7 bases between. CDR1 MNHNY and CDR2 SVGAGI come from the germline V gene (reference sequence).

In its sample, this clonotype was seen many times. The chain joins TRBV7-2 to TRBJ1-2, with D hard to call. V lost 6 bases and J 4 bases, leaving 15 bases between the germline ends. This CDR3 contains 14 residues. Germline lookup yields CDR1 SGHTA and CDR2 FQGNSA. CDR3 DNA: TGTGCCAGCAGTTCGGGTCGGGGTGGCTATGGCTACACCTTC. This translates into CASSSGRGGYGYTF. The full variable domain, with the rest looked up from reference TRBV7-2 and TRBJ1-2, is GAGVSQSPSNKVTEKGKDVELRCDPISGHTALYWYRQSLGQGLEFLIYFQGNSAPDKSGLPSDRFSAERTGGSVSTLTIQRTQQEDSAVYLCASSSGRGGYGYTFGSGTRLTVV.

This clonotype appeared a few times. The chain has TRBV10-3 and TRBJ2-2; D ambiguous. Trimming stripped 2 bases from V and 8 bases from J, with 6 bases between. CDR1 ENHRY and CDR2 SYGVKD come from the germline V gene. CDR3 length equals 12 residues. For the CDR3, the DNA is TGTGCCATCAGTGAGGTCGGGGGGGAGCTGTTTTTT. It encodes CAISEVGGELFF.

This chain links TRBV12-3 or TRBV12-4 with TRBJ1-1; D is possibly TRBD1 (6 bases). CDR3 length: 13 amino acids. V lost 4 bases to trimming and J lost 5 bases, with 11 bases between them. This chain's CDR3 is CASSSGVWTEAFF. The CDR3, as DNA: TGTGCCAGCAGTTCAGGGGTGTGGACTGAAGCTTTCTTT.

This clonotype has a handful of counts. This CDR3 reads CAWIPSGGSYEQYF. The CDR3 DNA reads as TGTGCCTGGATCCCTTCGGGCGGCTCCTACGAGCAGTACTTC. The V gene is TRBV30, the J gene TRBJ2-7; D remains ambiguous. Looked up from germline, CDR1 is GTSNPN and CDR2 is SVGIG (reference sequence). The V gene lost 4 bases and the J gene lost 0 bases, with 13 bases spanning the gap. CDR3 length: 14 amino acids.

The table lists this clonotype with many counts. The V and J genes are TRBV5-6 and TRBJ1-1; D gene ambiguous. The CDR3 spans 12 residues. Trimming removed 1 base at V and 11 bases at J, with 12 bases between. CDR1 is SGHDT and CDR2 is YYEEEE in the germline V gene. DNA for the CDR3: TGTGCCAGCAGCTTGCGGCAGGTAGCCGCTTTCTTT. This gives the protein CASSLRQVAAFF.

The CDR3 protein is CASSPRARGQYNEQFF. CDR3 nucleotide sequence: TGTGCCAGCAGCCCGCGGGCCAGGGGACAATACAATGAGCAGTTCTTC. This chain links TRBV7-9 with TRBJ2-1; D possibly corresponds to TRBD1 (6 bases). V was cut by 5 bases and J by 4 bases, with 18 bases left in between. The CDR3 is 16 residues long. Germline V gene sequence: CDR1 SEHNR, CDR2 FQNEAQ (reference sequence). Variable domain in full (rest from reference TRBV7-9 and TRBJ2-1): DTGVSQNPRHKITKRGQNVTFRCDPISEHNRLYWYRQTLGQGPEFLTYFQNEAQLEKSRLLSDRFSAERPKGSFSTLEIQRTEQGDSAMYLCASSPRARGQYNEQFFGPGTRLTVL.

This clonotype was observed at least ten times. The V and J genes are TRBV19 and TRBJ1-5; TRBD1 is a possible D gene (5 bases). V lost 6 bases, J lost 5 bases, and 20 bases lay in between. This CDR3 contains 16 residues. Germline V gene sequence: CDR1 LNHDA, CDR2 SQIVND (reference sequence). The CDR3 loop reads CASSTESTVSDQPQHF. The CDR3 region has the DNA TGTGCCAGTAGCACGGAGTCGACAGTTTCTGATCAGCCCCAGCATTTT. Together with reference TRBV19 and TRBJ1-5, the CDR3 gives the full variable domain: DGGITQSPKYLFRKEGQNVTLSCEQNLNHDAMYWYRQDPGQGLRLIYYSQIVNDFQKGDIAEGYSVSREKKESFPLTVTSAQKNPTAFYLCASSTESTVSDQPQHFGDGTRLSIL.

The table lists this clonotype with a count of one. The gene calls are TRBV20-1 and TRBJ2-2; 8 nucleotides line up with TRBD2. The junction had 16 bases not matched to a gene; V was cut back by 7 bases and J by 6 bases. This CDR3 has 16 amino acids. Germline lookup yields CDR1 DFQATT and CDR2 SNEGSKA (reference sequence). In DNA, the CDR3 is TGCAGTGTCCCGCAAGGTGCAGCGGGAGACGCCGGGGAGCTGTTTTTT. It codes for CSVPQGAAGDAGELFF.

The chain uses TRBV20-1 and TRBJ1-1; D is undetermined. Germline-derived CDR1 and CDR2 are DFQATT and SNEGSKA (reference sequence). V shed 6 bases and J shed 5 bases, with 19 bases lying between them. There are 14 residues in the CDR3. CDR3 loop: CSASSTDPKTEAFF. CDR3 sequence (DNA): TGCAGTGCCAGCAGCACGGACCCCAAAACTGAAGCTTTCTTT.

This clonotype appeared many times. This chain connects TRBV7-9 to TRBJ1-5, with TRBD1 matching 8 bases. V lost 5 bases and J lost 3; bases outside the gene matches: 6. The CDR3 extends over 15 amino acids. Germline assignment: CDR1 SEHNR and CDR2 FQNEAQ (reference sequence). CDR3: CASSGQGGVNQPQHF. In nucleotides, the CDR3 is TGTGCCAGCAGCGGACAGGGAGGGGTCAATCAGCCCCAGCATTTT. Looking up the rest from reference TRBV7-9 and TRBJ1-5 gives the full variable domain: DTGVSQNPRHKITKRGQNVTFRCDPISEHNRLYWYRQTLGQGPEFLTYFQNEAQLEKSRLLSDRFSAERPKGSFSTLEIQRTEQGDSAMYLCASSGQGGVNQPQHFGDGTRLSIL.

The chain couples TRBV15 to TRBJ1-4, with D unresolved. V lost 3 bases and J 3 bases, leaving 11 bases between the germline ends. The CDR3 totals 15 residues. Germline-derived CDR1 and CDR2 are LNHNV and YYDKDF (reference sequence). The CDR3 coding sequence is TGTGCCACCAGCAGCTTGGAAACAGCTAATGAAAAACTGTTTTTT. It yields the protein CATSSLETANEKLFF.

J is TRBJ1-1 and V is TRBV7-9; 7 nucleotides match TRBD1. V shed 5 bases, J shed 10 bases, and the junction held 7 bases outside the gene matches. This CDR3 is built from 12 residues. From germline, CDR1 is SEHNR and CDR2 FQNEAQ (reference sequence). The CDR3 protein is CASSQGQFRAFF. In nucleotides, the CDR3 is TGTGCCAGCAGCCAGGGACAGTTTAGAGCTTTCTTT.

The rearrangement uses TRBV20-1 and TRBJ2-7; no reliable D call. V was pared by 1 base and J by 2 bases, with 6 bases between. Germline V lookup: CDR1 DFQATT, CDR2 SNEGSKA (reference sequence). The CDR3 length is 12 residues. For the CDR3, the DNA is TGCAGTGCTAGAGGGTCCGCCTACGAGCAGTACTTC. It specifies CSARGSAYEQYF.

On this clonotype itself: The conserved final phenylalanine or tryptophan is absent from the CDR3, which likely points to a read error. The limits of the CDR3 on the DNA are not certain, so only TCRdb's listed CDR3 is given. This chain connects TRBV14 to TRBJ1-6; the table assigns TRBD1, which was not confirmed against the DNA. Including both end residues, the CDR3 is 8 amino acids long. Germline assignment: CDR1 SGHDN and CDR2 FVKESK. CDR3 loop: CASSQGQR.

The chain employs TRBV20-1 and TRBJ1-2; 8 bases line up with TRBD1. After removal of 2 bases from V and 0 bases from J, the junction contained 2 bases not matched to a gene. This CDR3 comprises 14 residues. Germline V CDR1 and CDR2: DFQATT, SNEGSKA (reference sequence). CDR3 nucleotides: TGCAGTGCTAGACAGACAGGGGCTAACTATGGCTACACCTTC. Translation: CSARQTGANYGYTF.

There are many counts of this clonotype. The J gene is TRBJ1-6, the V gene TRBV20-1; TRBD1 matches at 8 bases. The germline CDR1 and CDR2 sequences are DFQATT and SNEGSKA (reference sequence). The trim removed 3 bases at V and 3 bases at J, leaving 4 bases unmatched. The CDR3 loop spans 15 amino acids. CDR3 in amino acids: CSARGQVLYNSPLHF. The CDR3 bases are TGCAGTGCTAGGGGACAGGTCCTCTATAATTCACCCCTCCACTTT.

The chain recombines TRBV11-2 with TRBJ2-7; D may be TRBD2 (5 bases). The CDR3 has 13 residues. CDR1 is SGHAT and CDR2 is FQNNGV in the germline V gene. Between the trimmed V and J ends, which lost 5 bases and 2 bases, there was a span of 10 bases. CDR3 coding DNA: TGTGCCAGCAGCACGGGGAGTCCCTACGAGCAGTACTTC. Translated: CASSTGSPYEQYF.

This clonotype was counted many times. The chain couples TRBV28 to TRBJ1-5, with 10 bases aligning to TRBD1. V dropped 9 bases and J dropped 6; count of bases not matched to a gene: 8. Germline V CDR1 and CDR2: MDHEN, SYDVKM. The CDR3 is made up of 14 amino acids. CDR3 bases: TGTGCCAGTTCGACAGGGGGCGCAGGTCAGCCCCAGCATTTT. This encodes CASSTGGAGQPQHF.

The rearrangement links TRBV29-1 to TRBJ1-1; the match to TRBD1 covers 10 bases. The CDR3 extends over 10 amino acids. Germline values: CDR1 SQVTM, CDR2 ANQGSEA. J gave up 14 bases and V 7 bases, and 7 bases lay outside the gene matches. The CDR3 DNA reads TGCAGCGAGGGGGACAGGGGTCCCTTCTTT. Translation: CSEGDRGPFF.

The sample holds one count of this clonotype. This chain links TRBV7-2 with TRBJ1-5; D remains ambiguous. The CDR3 loop spans 14 amino acids. CDR1 is SGHTA and CDR2 is FQGNSA in the germline V gene. Between the trimmed V and J ends, which lost 5 bases and 2 bases, there was a span of 10 bases. This chain's CDR3 is CASSNQGGNQPQHF. The DNA of the CDR3 is TGTGCCAGCAGCAACCAAGGAGGCAATCAGCCCCAGCATTTT.

Ten or more counts support this clonotype. J is TRBJ1-2 and V is TRBV7-2; 9 nucleotides line up with TRBD1. Germline CDR1 is SGHTA and CDR2 is FQGNSA. After removal of 5 bases from V and 7 bases from J, the junction contained 8 bases not matched to a gene. The CDR3 is 14 amino acids. CDR3 loop: CASSGQGSEFGYTF. The CDR3, as DNA: TGTGCCAGCAGCGGACAGGGGAGTGAGTTTGGCTACACCTTC.